The source of this T cell receptor (beta chain) is a study of cytomegalovirus exposure and HLA in healthy donors. Study summary: Earlier work reported approximately 100 million unique TCR beta sequences from about 180 million T cells.

Healthy individuals who donated bone marrow served as the donors. This clone was recorded a few times. What it recognizes is unknown. Trimming took 2 bases from V and 0 from J, leaving 9 bases between them. The germline CDR1 and CDR2 sequences are SGDLS and YYNGEE. There are 15 residues in the CDR3. In the PCR, 60 Vbeta and 13 Jbeta primers were used. Only in-frame clones appear in the TCRdb table, and some are missing; sequencing was by immunoSEQ multiplex PCR. The data show about 300,000 clones, with roughly 89% seen just once and roughly 4% held by the top ten. Study-level results: In vitro, a few CMV-associated chains proved specific for CMV antigens. Previously analyzed data showed that most TCR beta V segments were productive at a frequency of about 87% or about 30%.

The chain recombines TRBV9 with TRBJ1-3; no clear D gene. The material sequenced was PBMCs. The sequence was obtained from a man aged 40-49 years in good health and CMV-seropositive. The CDR3: CASSVDGNSGNTIYF. DNA of the CDR3: TGTGCCAGCAGCGTGGACGGGAACTCTGGAAACACCATATATTTT.